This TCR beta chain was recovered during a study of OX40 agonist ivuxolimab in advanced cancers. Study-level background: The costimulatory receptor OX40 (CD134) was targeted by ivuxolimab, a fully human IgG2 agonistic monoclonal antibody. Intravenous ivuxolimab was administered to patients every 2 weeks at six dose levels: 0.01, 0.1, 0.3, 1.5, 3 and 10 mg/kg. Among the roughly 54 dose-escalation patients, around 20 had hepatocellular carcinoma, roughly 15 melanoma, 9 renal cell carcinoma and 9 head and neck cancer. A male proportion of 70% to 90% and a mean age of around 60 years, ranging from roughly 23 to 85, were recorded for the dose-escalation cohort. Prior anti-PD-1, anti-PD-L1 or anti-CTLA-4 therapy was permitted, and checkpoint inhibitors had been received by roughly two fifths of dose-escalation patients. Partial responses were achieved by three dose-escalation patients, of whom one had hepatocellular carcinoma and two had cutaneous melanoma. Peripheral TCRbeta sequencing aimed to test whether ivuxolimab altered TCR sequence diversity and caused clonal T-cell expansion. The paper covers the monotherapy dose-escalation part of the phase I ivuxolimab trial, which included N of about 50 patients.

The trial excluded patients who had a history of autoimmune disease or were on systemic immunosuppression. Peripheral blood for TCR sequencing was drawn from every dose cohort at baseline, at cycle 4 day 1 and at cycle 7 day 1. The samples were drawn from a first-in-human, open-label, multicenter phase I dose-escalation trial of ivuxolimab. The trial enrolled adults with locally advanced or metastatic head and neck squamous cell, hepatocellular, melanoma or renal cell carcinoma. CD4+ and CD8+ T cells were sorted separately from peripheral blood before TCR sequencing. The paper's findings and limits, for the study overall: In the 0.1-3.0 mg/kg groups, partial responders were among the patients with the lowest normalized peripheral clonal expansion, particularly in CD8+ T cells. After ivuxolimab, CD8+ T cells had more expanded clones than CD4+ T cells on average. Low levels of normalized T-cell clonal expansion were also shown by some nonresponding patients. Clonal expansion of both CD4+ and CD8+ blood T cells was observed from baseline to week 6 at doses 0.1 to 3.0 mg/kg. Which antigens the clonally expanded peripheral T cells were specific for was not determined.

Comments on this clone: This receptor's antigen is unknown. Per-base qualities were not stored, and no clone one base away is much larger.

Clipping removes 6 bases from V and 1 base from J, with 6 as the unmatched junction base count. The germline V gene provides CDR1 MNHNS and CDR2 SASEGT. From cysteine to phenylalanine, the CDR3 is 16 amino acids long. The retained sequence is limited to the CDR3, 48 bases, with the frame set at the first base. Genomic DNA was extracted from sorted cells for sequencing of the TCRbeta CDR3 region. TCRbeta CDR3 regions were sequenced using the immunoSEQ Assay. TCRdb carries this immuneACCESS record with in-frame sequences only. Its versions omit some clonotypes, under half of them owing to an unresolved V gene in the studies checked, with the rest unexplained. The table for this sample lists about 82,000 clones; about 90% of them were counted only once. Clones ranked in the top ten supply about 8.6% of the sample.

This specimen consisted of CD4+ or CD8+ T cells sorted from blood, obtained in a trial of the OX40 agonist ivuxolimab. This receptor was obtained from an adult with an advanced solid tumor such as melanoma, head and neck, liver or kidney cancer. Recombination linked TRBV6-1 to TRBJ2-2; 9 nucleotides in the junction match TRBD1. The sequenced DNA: TGTGCCAGCAGGGAACGACAGGGGGGGAACACCGGGGAGCTGTTTTTT. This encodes CASRERQGGNTGELFF.